The T cell receptor (beta chain) under discussion was sequenced for a study of cytomegalovirus exposure and HLA in healthy donors. The study, taken as a whole, reports: As a later analysis showed, a missense DCLRE1C variant was linked to trimming of TCR beta V- and J-genes. Earlier results showed most TCR beta V segments being productive about 87% or about 30% of the time. The dataset shows that most TCR sequences were rare, while some public TCRs occurred in many donors.

Remarks on this clone: Its antigen is unknown.

Trimming took off 3 bases at V and 1 base at J, with 9 bases between the two ends. The CDR3 length is 14 residues. Germline V CDR1 and CDR2: SEHNR, FQNEAQ (reference sequence). A multiplex PCR was run with 60 Vbeta primers and 13 Jbeta primers. Profiled with immunoSEQ multiplex PCR; TCRdb holds only in-frame clones, not every one. Of about 160,000 clones listed, around four fifths are singletons. This rearrangement joins TRBV7-9 to TRBJ1-1; D remains unclear. The material sequenced was PBMCs. This receptor was identified in a man aged 18 to 30 in good health and CMV-seropositive. CDR3 DNA: TGTGCCAGCAGCTTGGCTCTTGGGAACACTGAAGCTTTCTTT. Its protein product is CASSLALGNTEAFF.